The 2 T cell receptor beta chains listed next were all sequenced from one sample in a study of cytomegalovirus exposure and HLA in healthy donors. PCR was performed using 60 Vbeta and 13 Jbeta primers. Produced via immunoSEQ multiplex PCR; TCRdb's table is partial and in-frame only. The sample includes 150,000 to 200,000 clones, approximately 79% of them seen just once. Material: PBMCs. The receptors come from a man in his forties in good health and CMV-seropositive.

This clone was found a few times. This chain links TRBV27 with TRBJ1-4, with a tentative D call TRBD1 (5 bases). Germline CDR1 reads MNHEY; CDR2 reads SMNVEV (reference sequence). The CDR3 has 14 residues. With 8 bases removed from V and 8 bases from J, the gap between germline ends came to 18 bases. Here the CDR3 reads CASLGGATGEKLFF. In DNA, the CDR3 is TGTGCCAGCCTCGGAGGGGCCACGGGGGAAAAACTGTTTTTT.

Here the CDR3 DNA reads TGTGCCAGCAGCGCAGGGACTGCTCTTGAGACCCAGTACTTC. It translates to CASSAGTALETQYF. The genes are TRBV5-4 and TRBJ2-5; TRBD2 is a possible D gene (6 bases). The V and J ends lost 4 bases and 5 bases respectively, with 15 bases between them. This CDR3 has 14 residues. Looked up from germline, CDR1 is SGHNT and CDR2 is YYREEE (reference sequence).